The next 25 T cell receptor beta chains were all read from a single sample in a study of blood T cell repertoires in COVID-19. Profiling relied on immunoSEQ multiplex PCR, and the TCRdb table lists in-frame clones only, not all of them. The sample includes a few hundred thousand clones, roughly four fifths seen only once; the top ten take around 4.1%. Sequenced input: PBMCs or T cells enriched from blood (not recorded which). The source is a man aged 30 to 39 with acute COVID-19.

As to this clone: The junction departs from the called germline gene at one end, perhaps through a read error. The V and J genes are TRBV15 and TRBJ1-4; no firm D call. From germline, CDR1 is LNHNV and CDR2 YYDKDF (reference sequence). The CDR3 has 13 residues. CDR3 sequence (DNA): TGTGCCACCAGCAGAGATCCAAGCGGCGAGGTGATTTGG. Its protein product is CATSRDPSGEVIW.

This chain uses TRBV3-1 (or the pseudogene TRBV3-2) with TRBJ1-3; D not resolved. CDR3 length equals 14 residues. The germline CDR1 and CDR2 sequences are LGHDT and YNNKEL (reference sequence). Trimming left V 4 bases short and J 4 bases short, with 11 bases between. CDR3 protein: CASSPGGGGNTIYF. The CDR3 nucleotides read TGTGCCAGCAGCCCCGGCGGAGGAGGAAACACCATATATTTT.

V usage is TRBV3-1 (or the pseudogene TRBV3-2) and J usage is TRBJ2-7; possible D gene TRBD2, 6 bases. This CDR3 has 17 residues. The V and J ends lost 0 bases and 7 bases respectively, with 22 bases between them. The germline V gene has CDR1 LGHDT and CDR2 YNNKEL (reference sequence). CDR3 sequence reads: CASSQEGTLEGRCEQYV. DNA for the CDR3: TGTGCCAGCAGCCAAGAGGGGACGTTGGAGGGACGATGTGAGCAGTACGTC.

This sequence joins TRBV7-2 and TRBJ1-2; a possible D gene is TRBD1 (6 bases). The V gene lost 5 bases and the J gene lost 0 bases, with 25 bases spanning the gap. Germline values: CDR1 SGHTA, CDR2 FQGNSA. The CDR3 totals 19 residues. The CDR3 region has the DNA TGTGCCAGCAGCCCCCAGATAGGGGGTGTAATCCCCGCTAACTATGGCTACACCTTC. It codes for CASSPQIGGVIPANYGYTF.

The chain combines TRBV27 with TRBJ2-5; perhaps TRBD1 as D (5 bases). The CDR3 loop spans 13 amino acids. V lost 6 bases to trimming and J lost 1 base, with 9 bases between them. Germline assignment: CDR1 MNHEY and CDR2 SMNVEV (reference sequence). The DNA for the CDR3 is TGTGCCAGCAGCTGGACACCCCAAGAGACCCAGTACTTC. Residues: CASSWTPQETQYF.

To note about this clone: Germline and junction disagree at one end, which may indicate a read error. The chain carries TRBV9 and TRBJ1-2, with 8 bases lining up with TRBD1. The CDR3 is made up of 13 amino acids. Per the germline V gene, CDR1 is SGDLS and CDR2 is YYNGEE. The CDR3 here is CASSSSGTGFVAF. CDR3 DNA: TGTGCCAGCAGCTCATCCGGGACAGGCTTCGTCGCCTTC.

The V gene is TRBV6-1, the J gene TRBJ2-7, with D possibly matching TRBD1 (5 bases). Germline CDR1 and CDR2: MNHNS and SASEGT. V gave up 1 base and J gave up 4 bases, with 17 bases separating them. This CDR3 spans 16 amino acids. The CDR3 loop is CASSEERGAITYEQYV. DNA for the CDR3: TGTGCCAGCAGTGAAGAGCGTGGGGCCATAACGTACGAGCAGTACGTC.

The CDR3: CASSLGGIGGTDTQYF. Here the CDR3 DNA reads TGTGCCAGCAGCTTAGGTGGGATCGGGGGCACAGATACGCAGTATTTT. The chain uses TRBV7-2 and TRBJ2-3; weak D call: TRBD2 (5 bases). This CDR3 contains 16 residues. Germline assignment: CDR1 SGHTA and CDR2 FQGNSA. The V end lost 1 base, the J end lost 1 base, and 12 bases lay between the germline ends.

The rearrangement uses TRBV5-5 and TRBJ1-1; tentative D call: TRBD1 (6 bases). The V end was cut by 2 bases, the J end by 11 bases, with 19 bases between. This CDR3 is 14 amino acids long. Germline V gene sequence: CDR1 SGHKS, CDR2 YYEKEE (reference sequence). CDR3 sequence: CASSFSRGTSAAFF. CDR3 DNA: TGTGCCAGCAGCTTCTCTAGGGGGACCTCAGCCGCTTTCTTT.

This clone was counted between two and nine times. This chain uses TRBV15 with TRBJ1-5; D is possibly TRBD1 (5 bases). V was cut by 5 bases and J by 6 bases, with 20 bases left in between. Per the germline V gene, CDR1 is LNHNV and CDR2 is YYDKDF (reference sequence). The CDR3 has 16 residues. CDR3 in amino acids: CATSGLSGKRGQPQHF. CDR3 DNA: TGTGCCACCAGCGGGCTATCAGGGAAGAGAGGTCAGCCCCAGCATTTT.

V usage is TRBV18 and J usage is TRBJ1-1; tentatively, D is TRBD1 (5 bases). Between the trimmed V and J ends, which lost 6 bases and 4 bases, there was a span of 12 bases. There are 13 residues in the CDR3. Germline CDR1 reads KGHSH; CDR2 reads LQKENI. The CDR3 spells CASSLAGFTEAFF. For the CDR3, the DNA is TGTGCCAGCTCCTTAGCAGGGTTCACTGAAGCTTTCTTT.

V usage is TRBV10-3 and J usage is TRBJ2-6; 8 bases line up with TRBD1. CDR1 is ENHRY, CDR2 SYGVKD, per germline. CDR3 length: 16 residues. Trimming at V came to 7 bases and at J to 1 base, leaving 6 bases not matched to a gene. The CDR3 DNA is TGTGCCATCATGACAGGGGTCCCATCTGGGGCCAACGTCCTGACTTTC. The encoded protein is CAIMTGVPSGANVLTF.

V usage is TRBV10-3 and J usage is TRBJ2-7; the D gene is possibly TRBD2 (6 bases). V was trimmed by 0 bases and J by 5 bases, leaving 8 bases between them. The V gene's germline CDR1 is ENHRY and CDR2 SYGVKD. The CDR3 is made up of 13 amino acids. The DNA of the CDR3 is TGTGCCATCAGTGAGTCGGAGGGGCACGAGCAGTACGTC. This gives the protein CAISESEGHEQYV.

This chain connects TRBV6-4 to TRBJ1-6, with 9 bases aligning to TRBD1. The V segment lost 6 bases and the J segment 4 bases; nucleotides outside the gene matches: 1. The CDR3 loop spans 14 amino acids. Per germline, CDR1 MRHNA and CDR2 SNTAGT. Here the CDR3 reads CASRGQGYNSPLHF. As DNA, the CDR3 is TGTGCCAGCAGGGGACAGGGTTATAATTCACCCCTCCACTTT.

The rearrangement uses TRBV28 and TRBJ2-2, with D perhaps matching TRBD2 (5 bases). CDR3 length: 16 residues. V was clipped by 4 bases and J by 1 base, with 13 bases between them. From germline, CDR1 is MDHEN and CDR2 SYDVKM. The CDR3 sequence: CASSSLGVRNTGELFF. In nucleotides, the CDR3 is TGTGCCAGCAGTTCCCTCGGGGTCCGGAACACCGGGGAGCTGTTTTTT. The full variable domain, rest sourced from reference TRBV28 and TRBJ2-2, is DVKVTQSSRYLVKRTGEKVFLECVQDMDHENMFWYRQDPGLGLRLIYFSYDVKMKEKGDIPEGYSVSREKKERFSLILESASTNQTSMYLCASSSLGVRNTGELFFGEGSRLTVL.

The chain joins TRBV3-1 (or the pseudogene TRBV3-2) to TRBJ2-1, with 8 bases aligning to TRBD2. The junction had 7 bases not matched to a gene; V was cut back by 3 bases and J by 9 bases. The CDR3 contains 14 residues. The germline V gene has CDR1 LGHDT and CDR2 YNNKEL (reference sequence). CDR3 sequence: CASSQASGSSEQFF. In DNA, the CDR3 is TGTGCCAGCAGCCAGGCGAGCGGGAGTAGTGAGCAGTTCTTC.

The genes are TRBV6-5 and TRBJ1-2, with D possibly being TRBD1 (5 bases). Germline V gene data show CDR1 as MNHEY and CDR2 as SVGAGI. This CDR3 has 14 amino acids. V lost 0 bases to trimming and J lost 3 bases, with 8 bases between them. In nucleotides, the CDR3 is TGTGCCAGCAGTTACTCGATGGGGCACTATGGCTACACCTTC. This sequence encodes CASSYSMGHYGYTF.

This chain links TRBV10-1 with TRBJ2-3; tentative D call: TRBD1 (5 bases). The germline V gene has CDR1 WNHNN and CDR2 SYGVQD (reference sequence). Trimming removed 5 bases from V and 0 bases from J, with 9 bases in between. The CDR3 consists of 14 residues. The CDR3 is CASSRKGSTDTQYF. The CDR3 nucleotides read TGCGCCAGCAGTAGAAAGGGGAGCACAGATACGCAGTATTTT.

The genes are TRBV5-1 and TRBJ2-7; D is perhaps TRBD2 (6 bases). V was cut by 4 bases and J by 2 bases, with 19 bases left in between. CDR1 and CDR2 from the germline V gene are SGHRS and YFSETQ. The CDR3 consists of 16 residues. CDR3 in amino acids: CASSPGTRSFTYEQYV. CDR3 DNA: TGCGCCAGCAGCCCCGGGACTCGATCCTTTACCTACGAGCAGTACGTC.

Concerning this clone itself: The same CDR3 is also encoded by other DNA sequences in this sample. The chain links TRBV6-1 to TRBJ1-1, with D possibly matching TRBD1 (5 bases). V was shortened by 3 bases and J by 5 bases, with 10 bases between the two germline ends. This CDR3 is built from 13 residues. CDR1 and CDR2 from the germline V gene are MNHNS and SASEGT. CDR3 DNA: TGTGCCAGCAGTGACAGGTCAGGGACTGAAGCTTTCTTT. As protein: CASSDRSGTEAFF.

CDR3 coding DNA: TGTGCCAGCAGCTTAGAGGGGGCTGGCTACACCTTC. Protein sequence: CASSLEGAGYTF. The chain has TRBV7-6 and TRBJ1-2, with 7 nucleotides matching TRBD1. Germline-derived CDR1 and CDR2 are SGHVS and FNYEAQ. J was trimmed by 7 bases and V by 1 base; bases with no gene match: 0. The CDR3 spans 12 residues.

V and J are TRBV29-1 and TRBJ1-1; 8 bases are a match to TRBD1. This CDR3 contains 16 residues. The germline gives CDR1 SQVTM, CDR2 ANQGSEA. With 1 base clipped from V and 5 bases from J, the junction kept 12 bases outside the gene matches. DNA of the CDR3: TGCAGCGTTGAAGTGGGTCTGGGACAGGACCGAACTGAAGCTTTCTTT. This translates into CSVEVGLGQDRTEAFF.

The J gene is TRBJ2-1, the V gene TRBV2, with 8 nucleotides matching TRBD2. V lost 7 bases to trimming and J lost 7 bases; unmatched junction nucleotides: 6. Germline loops: CDR1 SNHLY, CDR2 FYNNEI. This CDR3 is 13 amino acids long. The CDR3 loop reads CASIKSGGNEQFF. The CDR3 DNA is TGTGCCAGCATCAAAAGCGGGGGTAATGAGCAGTTCTTC. The full variable domain, with the rest looked up from reference TRBV2 and TRBJ2-1, is EPEVTQTPSHQVTQMGQEVILRCVPISNHLYFYWYRQILGQKVEFLVSFYNNEISEKSEIFDDQFSVERPDGSNFTLKIRSTKLEDSAMYFCASIKSGGNEQFFGPGTRLTVL.

The J gene is TRBJ2-2, the V gene TRBV4-1; D may be TRBD2 (6 bases). This CDR3 comprises 15 residues. Trimming cost V 2 bases and J 4 bases, with 11 bases left between them. The germline V gene has CDR1 MGHRA and CDR2 YSYEKL. The CDR3 region is CASSQTPGVTGELFF. DNA for the CDR3: TGCGCCAGCAGCCAAACCCCGGGGGTCACCGGGGAGCTGTTTTTT.

The rearrangement links TRBV24-1 to TRBJ2-1; 7 bases are a match to TRBD2. The CDR3 length is 15 residues. Germline V gene data show CDR1 as KGHDR and CDR2 as SFDVKD. V lost 8 bases, J lost 0 bases, and 6 bases stayed unmatched. CDR3 coding DNA: TGTGCCACCACTAGCGGAGTGAGCTCCTACAATGAGCAGTTCTTC. It is translated as CATTSGVSSYNEQFF.